This is a list of T cell receptor beta chains from one sample in a study of control samples from healthy donors and cancer patients. The data were produced by immunoSEQ multiplex PCR, yet TCRdb's version contains in-frame clones alone and is incomplete. The repertoire consists of 170,000 or so clones, with 90% to 95% occurring once and the leading ten covering 1.4% to 1.5%. The specimen sequenced was blood. The source is a man aged 18 to 29 in good health. CDR3s include the opening cysteine and the closing phenylalanine or tryptophan. The D gene is left open where the match is weak. Clone size, where shown, is once, few, many, or a class for clones that have expanded.

>TRBV9|.|.|TRBJ1-6
TGTGCCAGCAGCCTTTATCGACAGAATTCACCCCTCCACTTT
CASSLYRQNSPLHF
>TRBV5-5|.|.|TRBJ1-1
TGTGCCAGCAGCCGTAAAAAGAACACTGAAGCTTTCTTT
CASSRKKNTEAFF
>TRBV10-3|.|.|TRBJ1-3
TGTGCCATCAGCCACGAACGAAGAGGAAACACCATATATTTT
CAISHERRGNTIYF
>TRBV9|.|.|TRBJ1-4
TGTGCCAGCAGCGTAGAGGGCTTCTTAGGTGAAAAACTGTTTTTT
CASSVEGFLGEKLFF
>TRBV14|.|.|TRBJ2-4
TGTGCCAGCAGTCCCCTTTTTAGGGGTCCTAGGGGCATTCAGTACTTC
CASSPLFRGPRGIQYF
>TRBV7-2|TRBD1|.|TRBJ2-5
TGTGCCAGCAGTCAAACAGGGGGCAATTGGGAGACCCAGTACTTC
CASSQTGGNWETQYF
>TRBV5-1|.|once|TRBJ1-5
TGCGCCAGCAGCTTGGCCCCAACGGGCAGGGGTGCTAGCAATCAGCCCCAGCATTTT
CASSLAPTGRGASNQPQHF
>TRBV13|.|.|TRBJ2-4
TGTGCCAGTATCCGGGCCATTCAGTACTTC
CASIRAIQYF
>TRBV14|.|.|TRBJ2-7
TGTGCCAGCAGCCCTAGTAGGGGTGGAGAGCAGTACTTC
CASSPSRGGEQYF
>TRBV30|TRBD1|.|TRBJ1-2
TGTGCCTACAACGGGGACAGCAACTATGGCTACACCTTC
CAYNGDSNYGYTF
>TRBV24-1|TRBD1|.|TRBJ2-7
TGTGCCACCAGTGCCGGACAGGGAACATACGAGCAGTACTTC
CATSAGQGTYEQYF
>TRBV28|.|.|TRBJ1-6
TGTGCCAGCAAACTTCGCGGAGCTTTCGGGGGTTATTCACCCCTCCACTTT
CASKLRGAFGGYSPLHF
>TRBV7-2|.|.|TRBJ1-2
TGTGCCAGCAGCCGCCTGAATTGGGGGGCGGGCTATGGCTACACCTTC
CASSRLNWGAGYGYTF
>TRBV10-3|TRBD2|.|TRBJ2-2
TGTGCCATCAGTGAGTTTAGCGGGGGGGACGCCGGGGAGCTGTTTTTT
CAISEFSGGDAGELFF
>TRBV7-2|TRBD1|.|TRBJ2-5
TGTGCCAGCAGCTCCCCACTTTCGTACCGGGACAGACAAGAGACCCAGTACTTC
CASSSPLSYRDRQETQYF
>TRBV18|.|.|TRBJ2-3
TGTGCCAGCTCACCATCATGGTCGGAGAACACAGATACGCAGTATTTT
CASSPSWSENTDTQYF
>TRBV5-1|.|.|TRBJ2-7
TGCGCCAGCAGCCTAACAGGGTTCTACGAGCAGTACTTC
CASSLTGFYEQYF
>TRBV18|.|.|TRBJ1-1
TGTGCCAGCTCATCACGGGACTTAGGCAGGGAGAACACTGAAGCTTTCTTT
CASSSRDLGRENTEAFF
>TRBV19|.|once|TRBJ1-3
TGTGCCAGTAGTATTCAAATCACAGGAAACACCATATATTTT
CASSIQITGNTIYF
>TRBV6-5|.|.|TRBJ1-2
TGTGCCAGCAGTCCGGGTCTCATCTATGGCTACACCTTC
CASSPGLIYGYTF
>TRBV15|.|.|TRBJ2-1
TGTGCCACCAGCAGTCACCAGGGATACAATGAGCAGTTCTTC
CATSSHQGYNEQFF
>TRBV10-3|.|.|TRBJ2-7
TGTGCCACGAGCGGGACAGGAGGGTCCCCCGAGCAGTACTTC
CATSGTGGSPEQYF
>TRBV7-6|.|.|TRBJ2-1
TGTGCCAGCAGCTTAACGGGGGCTTCATACAATGAGCAGTTCTTC
CASSLTGASYNEQFF
>TRBV18|TRBD1|few|TRBJ1-5
TGTGCCAGCTCACCAACAGGGGGCGCGGGGCCTCAGCCCCAGCATTTT
CASSPTGGAGPQPQHF
>TRBV24-1|.|.|TRBJ2-2
TGTGCCACCAGTGGCACAGTGAACACCGGGGAGCTGTTTTTT
CATSGTVNTGELFF
>TRBV13|.|.|TRBJ1-2
TGTGCCAGCAGCTCCCGAGCCGGGGGCAGAAACTATGGCTACACCTTC
CASSSRAGGRNYGYTF
>TRBV18|.|once|TRBJ1-1
TGTGCCAGCTCACCACGGGTGGCGAACACTGAAGCTTTCTTT
CASSPRVANTEAFF
>TRBV5-5|TRBD1|.|TRBJ2-5
TGTGCCAGCAGCGTATCCGGGACAGGGTTGGGAGAGACCCAGTACTTC
CASSVSGTGLGETQYF
>TRBV12-3/TRBV12-4|TRBD1|.|TRBJ2-7
TGTGCCAGCAGTTTCACAGGGGCCGAGCAGTACTTC
CASSFTGAEQYF
>TRBV5-1|.|.|TRBJ2-2
TGCGCCAGCAGCACAACAGGGTACACCGGGGAGCTGTTTTTT
CASSTTGYTGELFF
>TRBV18|TRBD1|.|TRBJ1-3
TGTGCCAGCTCACCATCACCGGGACAGGGATCTGGAAACACCATATATTTT
CASSPSPGQGSGNTIYF
>TRBV4-1|.|.|TRBJ1-5
TGCGCCAGCAGCCAAGAAGCCACCGGAAGGAGGAGCAATCAGCCCCAGCATTTT
CASSQEATGRRSNQPQHF
>TRBV27|TRBD2|.|TRBJ2-3
TGTGCCAGCAGTTCGCTAGCGGGTTCAGATACGCAGTATTTT
CASSSLAGSDTQYF
>TRBV7-9|.|.|TRBJ1-4
TGTGCAATCTTAATAGGGTCTAATGAAAAACTGTTTTTT
CAILIGSNEKLFF
>TRBV19|.|.|TRBJ2-1
TGTGCCAGTAGTCCACAGGAGACTAAGATGACCTACAATGAGCAGTTCTTC
CASSPQETKMTYNEQFF
>TRBV2|TRBD1|.|TRBJ1-5
TGTGCCAGCAGGCCGGGACAGGGGTTTTATCAGCCCCAGCATTTT
CASRPGQGFYQPQHF
>TRBV28|TRBD1|.|TRBJ2-7
TGTGCCAGCAGTCTAGACAGGGATATTATCTACGAGCAGTACTTC
CASSLDRDIIYEQYF
>TRBV24-1|.|.|TRBJ1-5
TGTGCCACCAGTGATTCAAAATATAGCAATCAGCCCCAGCATTTT
CATSDSKYSNQPQHF
>TRBV28|TRBD1|.|TRBJ1-1
TGTGCCAGCAGTTTAGAGGGGGCTGGGTACACTGAAGCTTTCTTT
CASSLEGAGYTEAFF
>TRBV5-1|.|.|TRBJ1-2
TGCGCCAGCAGCTTGGACACTTACACGGGTGGCTACACCTTC
CASSLDTYTGGYTF
>TRBV18|TRBD1|.|TRBJ1-3
TGTGCCAGCTCCGGGGACAGCTCTGGAAACACCATATATTTT
CASSGDSSGNTIYF
>TRBV19|TRBD1|.|TRBJ1-5
TGTGCCAGTAGTAAGGGACAGAGTAAGTATCAGCCCCAGCATTTT
CASSKGQSKYQPQHF
>TRBV6-5|TRBD1|once|TRBJ2-1
TGTGCCAGCGGGACAGTTTACAATGAGCAGTTCTTC
CASGTVYNEQFF
>TRBV29-1|TRBD2|.|TRBJ2-5
TGCAGCCTAAGGACTAGCGGCGAGACCCAGTACTTC
CSLRTSGETQYF
>TRBV24-1|.|.|TRBJ1-1
TGTGCCACCAGTGATCCGCGGTCGGCCTCTGAAGCTTTCTTT
CATSDPRSASEAFF
>TRBV11-2|.|.|TRBJ2-5
TGTGCCAGCAGCGGACTAGGGGGGGGGTACCAAGAGACCCAGTACTTC
CASSGLGGGYQETQYF